Shown below are 30 T cell receptor beta chains from a single sample sequenced in a study of shared clonotypes between healthy human individuals. The assay was immunoSEQ multiplex PCR, and TCRdb's table has in-frame clones only and misses some. The sample includes 2.3 million or so clones, about 92% of them seen just once. Sequenced material: naive CD4+ T cells from PBMCs. The sample's subset: CD45RA+ positively selected. The receptor source for this set is a man aged 18 to 29 in good health. Some clones in this sample may be carry-over from other donors' samples.

This sequence joins TRBV15 and TRBJ1-4; TRBD1 aligns across 7 bases. V trimming: 0 bases; J trimming: 13 bases; junction bases outside the gene matches: 8. Germline CDR1 LNHNV, CDR2 YYDKDF (reference sequence). The CDR3 is 14 residues long. CDR3 nucleotides: TGTGCCACCAGCAGAGAGGGCAGGGGGTACGGACTGTTTTTT. It specifies CATSREGRGYGLFF.

The chain uses TRBV5-1 and TRBJ2-4; perhaps TRBD1 as D (5 bases). V lost 4 bases and J 6 bases, leaving 29 bases between the germline ends. The CDR3 totals 19 residues. The germline V gene encodes CDR1 SGHRS and CDR2 YFSETQ. CDR3 sequence (DNA): TGCGCCAGCAGCATGTTCCCCGACGGACGGATTAGTGGGGCAAACATTCAGTACTTC. It specifies CASSMFPDGRISGANIQYF.

This clone was detected a few times. This rearrangement joins TRBV27 to TRBJ1-5; 8 bases align to TRBD1. V was clipped by 6 bases and J by 2 bases; unmatched bases: 9. The CDR3 contains 16 residues. CDR1 and CDR2 from the germline V gene are MNHEY and SMNVEV (reference sequence). Written as DNA, the CDR3 is TGTGCCAGCAGGCCATGGACAGGGCAGGGCAATCAGCCCCAGCATTTT. Its translation: CASRPWTGQGNQPQHF.

The chain uses TRBV10-3 and TRBJ2-2; D call uncertain. CDR1 ENHRY and CDR2 SYGVKD come from the germline V gene. This CDR3 contains 11 residues. Trimming cost V 4 bases and J 4 bases, with 1 base left between them. The CDR3 sequence: CAISATGELFF. CDR3 sequence (DNA): TGTGCCATCAGTGCCACCGGGGAGCTGTTTTTT.

The chain uses TRBV7-3 and TRBJ1-2, with D perhaps matching TRBD1 (5 bases). Germline V gives CDR1 SGHTA, CDR2 FQGTGA. CDR3 size: 13 residues. Trimming took off 8 bases at V and 8 bases at J, with 18 bases between the two ends. CDR3 in amino acids: CASSRRNRDGYTF. CDR3 DNA sequence: TGTGCCAGCTCTCGTCGGAATCGGGACGGCTACACCTTC.

The V and J genes are TRBV10-1 and TRBJ1-2; the match to TRBD1 covers 8 bases. This CDR3 contains 14 residues. The V gene end was trimmed by 10 bases and the J gene end by 3 bases; junction bases not matched to a gene: 10. From germline, CDR1 is WNHNN and CDR2 SYGVQD (reference sequence). The CDR3 here is CATDLKDRDYGYTF. The CDR3 DNA reads TGCGCCACCGACTTAAAGGACAGGGACTATGGCTACACCTTC.

This chain uses TRBV6-4 with TRBJ1-2; D gene unclear. The CDR3 has 14 amino acids. CDR1 is MRHNA, CDR2 SNTAGT, per germline. V lost 5 bases and J lost 4, with 14 bases in between. The CDR3 loop is CASSTGPLGYGYTF. The CDR3 DNA follows: TGTGCCAGCAGTACGGGCCCCCTTGGCTATGGCTACACCTTC.

CDR3 sequence (DNA): TGTGCCAGCAGCTTGGTGGGGAGGGGACAGGGGGCGGCTGAAGCTTTCTTT. Encoded protein: CASSLVGRGQGAAEAFF. The V gene is TRBV5-4, the J gene TRBJ1-1; 12 nucleotides line up with TRBD1. The ends lost 0 bases at V and 6 bases at J; junction bases unmatched: 9. This CDR3 contains 17 residues. Germline V gives CDR1 SGHNT, CDR2 YYREEE (reference sequence).

The V and J genes are TRBV28 and TRBJ1-1, with D possibly TRBD1 on 5 matching bases. CDR1 is MDHEN and CDR2 is SYDVKM in the germline V gene. CDR3 length: 12 residues. V was pared by 6 bases and J by 7 bases, with 12 bases between. CDR3 in DNA: TGTGCCAGCAGCCCCAGGGTGGATGAAGCTTTCTTT. Residues: CASSPRVDEAFF. The full variable domain, completed using reference TRBV28 and TRBJ1-1, is DVKVTQSSRYLVKRTGEKVFLECVQDMDHENMFWYRQDPGLGLRLIYFSYDVKMKEKGDIPEGYSVSREKKERFSLILESASTNQTSMYLCASSPRVDEAFFGQGTRLTVV.

Details on this clone: Other nucleotide sequences in the sample specify the same CDR3. V and J are TRBV6-1 and TRBJ2-7, with a weak D call TRBD2 (5 bases). The V and J ends lost 2 bases and 2 bases respectively, with 13 bases between them. Germline loops: CDR1 MNHNS, CDR2 SASEGT. CDR3 length: 15 residues. The CDR3 here is CASSEPAGLPYEQYF. In DNA, the CDR3 is TGTGCCAGCAGTGAACCGGCGGGCTTGCCCTACGAGCAGTACTTC.

The J gene is TRBJ1-1, the V gene TRBV5-1; D gene ambiguous. The germline V gene has CDR1 SGHRS and CDR2 YFSETQ. Trimming shortened V by 4 bases and J by 0 bases, and 13 bases separated the two germline ends. The CDR3 length is 15 residues. CDR3 DNA: TGCGCCAGCAGCCCAACGTGGGCATTGAACACTGAAGCTTTCTTT. Translation gives CASSPTWALNTEAFF.

V gene TRBV29-1 combines with J gene TRBJ2-3; 10 bases fit TRBD2. This CDR3 spans 16 amino acids. Germline CDR1 reads SQVTM; CDR2 reads ANQGSEA. After removal of 7 bases from V and 5 bases from J, the junction contained 15 bases not matched to a gene. In DNA, the CDR3 is TGCAGCGCCGGCGGGATAGCGGGAGGAACGGTAGATACGCAGTATTTT. Translating gives CSAGGIAGGTVDTQYF.

The chain uses TRBV5-6 and TRBJ2-5; D not certain. The CDR3 has 13 amino acids. Germline V gene sequence: CDR1 SGHDT, CDR2 YYEEEE. V was shortened by 4 bases and J by 5 bases, with 12 bases between the two germline ends. CDR3 in DNA: TGTGCCAGCAGCACGGAATACCTGGAGACCCAGTACTTC. This translates into CASSTEYLETQYF.

The genes are TRBV25-1 and TRBJ2-6; D uncertain. Trimming cost V 6 bases and J 1 base, with 10 bases left between them. This CDR3 comprises 15 residues. Germline V lookup: CDR1 MGHDK, CDR2 SYGVNS. CDR3 loop: CASSLSASGANVLTF. CDR3 in DNA: TGTGCCAGCAGCCTCTCGGCATCTGGGGCCAACGTCCTGACTTTC.

The chain employs TRBV4-1 and TRBJ1-2; possible D gene TRBD1, 5 bases. The germline V gene encodes CDR1 MGHRA and CDR2 YSYEKL. The V end was cut by 1 base, the J end by 3 bases, with 12 bases between. The length of the CDR3 is 15 residues. The CDR3 DNA follows: TGCGCCAGCAGCCAAGGAGTCCGACAGCACTATGGCTACACCTTC. It codes for CASSQGVRQHYGYTF.

This sequence joins TRBV6-1 and TRBJ1-2; D gene ambiguous. Per germline, CDR1 MNHNS and CDR2 SASEGT. The CDR3 covers 17 residues. The V end was cut by 2 bases, the J end by 6 bases, with 22 bases between. Here the CDR3 DNA reads TGTGCCAGCAGTGAAATGTTGGGAGCAGTTGCTAGCAATGGCTACACCTTC. Translated, it gives CASSEMLGAVASNGYTF.

The genes are TRBV11-2 and TRBJ1-1; TRBD1 matches at 7 bases. The CDR3 length is 13 residues. Germline CDR1 reads SGHAT; CDR2 reads FQNNGV. The ends lost 11 bases at V and 11 bases at J; junction bases unmatched: 17. CDR3 nucleotides: TGTGCCTCTGGGGCGCAGGGGAGAGGGGGCGCTTTCTTT. Protein product: CASGAQGRGGAFF.

This clone was detected a few times. The chain couples TRBV7-3 to TRBJ1-1, with D possibly TRBD1 on 5 matching bases. Per the germline V gene, CDR1 is SGHTA and CDR2 is FQGTGA. V was clipped by 7 bases and J by 4 bases, with 13 bases between them. The CDR3 has 13 amino acids. CDR3 in amino acids: CASTARAGTEAFF. In nucleotides, the CDR3 is TGTGCCAGCACCGCCAGGGCAGGCACTGAAGCTTTCTTT.

This clone showed up just once. The rearrangement joins TRBV6-5 to TRBJ1-4; unclear D gene. The CDR3 totals 14 residues. The V end was cut by 6 bases, the J end by 3 bases, with 11 bases between. Germline V gene data show CDR1 as MNHEY and CDR2 as SVGAGI. DNA for the CDR3: TGTGCCAGCAGCCCTGTTGGGGCTAATGAAAAACTGTTTTTT. Residues: CASSPVGANEKLFF.

The chain carries TRBV7-2 and TRBJ2-3; 7 bases fit TRBD1. Per the germline V gene, CDR1 is SGHTA and CDR2 is FQGNSA. CDR3 length: 15 amino acids. V shed 5 bases and J 4 bases; nucleotides not matched to a gene: 9. Here the CDR3 DNA reads TGTGCCAGCAGCCCAGACGGACAGGCGGCAGATACGCAGTATTTT. It yields the protein CASSPDGQAADTQYF.

This chain uses TRBV5-1 with TRBJ2-5; TRBD2 is a possible D gene (6 bases). Per the germline V gene, CDR1 is SGHRS and CDR2 is YFSETQ. V lost 6 bases and J lost 1, with 16 bases in between. The CDR3 has 15 residues. The CDR3 bases are TGCGCCAGCAAGGAGCGCGGGGTGGCCCAAGAGACCCAGTACTTC. Protein: CASKERGVAQETQYF.

As regards this clone: It may be a read error: a sequence one base away is much more abundant. The chain uses TRBV2 and TRBJ1-1; D is unclear. The CDR3 runs 11 residues. The V and J ends lost 7 bases and 0 bases respectively, with 3 bases between them. Per the germline V gene, CDR1 is SNHLY and CDR2 is FYNNEI. CDR3 sequence (DNA): TGTGCCAGCAAGGTGAACACTGAAGCTTTCTTT. Translating gives CASKVNTEAFF.

The chain employs TRBV9 and TRBJ2-1; the D is unclear. This CDR3 has 15 amino acids. Per germline, CDR1 SGDLS and CDR2 YYNGEE. V was cut by 0 bases and J by 2 bases, with 9 bases left in between. CDR3 region: CASSVASNTYNEQFF. The CDR3 bases are TGTGCCAGCAGCGTAGCATCTAACACCTACAATGAGCAGTTCTTC. Using reference TRBV9 and TRBJ2-1 for the parts outside the CDR3, the full variable domain is DSGVTQTPKHLITATGQRVTLRCSPRSGDLSVYWYQQSLDQGLQFLIQYYNGEERAKGNILERFSAQQFPDLHSELNLSSLELGDSALYFCASSVASNTYNEQFFGPGTRLTVL.

Notes on this clone: Other DNA sequences from this sample encode an identical CDR3 as well. V usage is TRBV7-2 and J usage is TRBJ2-3; 9 nucleotides agree with TRBD1. CDR3 size: 14 residues. In germline, CDR1 is SGHTA, CDR2 FQGNSA. Trimming at V came to 3 bases and at J to 3 bases, leaving 1 base not matched to a gene. CDR3 sequence reads: CASSLGQGTDTQYF. The CDR3 nucleotides read TGTGCCAGCAGCTTGGGACAGGGAACAGATACGCAGTATTTT.

V gene TRBV27 combines with J gene TRBJ1-2; D remains ambiguous. The V and J ends lost 4 bases and 8 bases respectively, with 14 bases between them. This CDR3 is 13 amino acids long. CDR1 and CDR2 (germline): MNHEY, SMNVEV (reference sequence). The CDR3 DNA sequence: TGTGCCAGCAGTTCCTCAACCCTAACCGGCTACACCTTC. As protein: CASSSSTLTGYTF.

In regard to this clone: At the DNA level, this CDR3 is encoded by other sequences in the same sample as well. V and J are TRBV9 and TRBJ1-3; 11 nucleotides agree with TRBD1. Germline V CDR1 and CDR2: SGDLS, YYNGEE. The V gene end was trimmed by 4 bases and the J gene end by 2 bases; junction bases not matched to a gene: 5. The CDR3 is 16 amino acids. The CDR3 loop is CASSPWDRGTGNTIYF. The CDR3 nucleotides read TGTGCCAGCAGCCCCTGGGACAGGGGGACTGGAAACACCATATATTTT.

Concerning this clone itself: Other DNA sequences of this sample code for an identical CDR3. The CDR3 reads CASSLDGNTIYF. As DNA, the CDR3 is TGCGCCAGCAGCCTCGACGGAAACACCATATATTTT. The rearrangement uses TRBV5-1 and TRBJ1-3; no clear D gene. Trimming cost V 4 bases and J 4 bases, with 6 bases left between them. This CDR3 is built from 12 residues. CDR1 SGHRS and CDR2 YFSETQ come from the germline V gene.

V and J are TRBV5-1 and TRBJ2-3; no reliable D call. CDR3 size: 15 residues. The germline gives CDR1 SGHRS, CDR2 YFSETQ. Trimming took off 3 bases at V and 0 bases at J, with 11 bases between the two ends. CDR3 loop: CASSSYYSSTDTQYF. CDR3 in DNA: TGCGCCAGCAGCTCGTACTACTCTAGCACAGATACGCAGTATTTT.

The chain recombines TRBV4-3 with TRBJ1-2, with D uncertain. From germline, CDR1 is LGHNA and CDR2 YSLEER. The CDR3 loop spans 15 amino acids. The V end lost 1 base, the J end lost 2 bases, and 11 bases lay between the germline ends. CDR3 amino acids: CASSQGAGRNYGYTF. The CDR3 coding sequence is TGCGCCAGCAGCCAAGGGGCAGGACGAAACTATGGCTACACCTTC.

The chain is built from TRBV6-1 and TRBJ1-2; the D is unclear. Germline loops: CDR1 MNHNS, CDR2 SASEGT. This CDR3 has 14 amino acids. V lost 6 bases, J lost 1 base, and 12 bases lay in between. CDR3 coding DNA: TGTGCCAGCAGCCGGAAGACTGATAACTATGGCTACACCTTC. It translates to CASSRKTDNYGYTF.